This T cell receptor beta chain was captured by sequencing in a study of cytomegalovirus exposure and HLA in healthy donors. Study overall: In terms of ancestry, the Caucasian-associated cluster contained 81% of the roughly 400 genotyped donors.

The study, taken as a whole, reports: Earlier analysis found most TCR beta V segments productive about 90% or about 30% of the time.

Of note for this clone: Its antigen is currently unknown.

CDR3 length: 15 amino acids. Trimming pared 3 bases from V and 5 bases from J, leaving 12 bases between. Germline-derived CDR1 and CDR2 are SGDLS and YYNGEE. PCR amplification relied on 60 Vbeta primers (plus 13 Jbeta primers). Measured with immunoSEQ multiplex PCR; TCRdb has only the in-frame clones, and not every one. The data show 200,000 or so clones, more than 80% seen once. The source of this sequence is a woman aged 50 to 60 in good health and CMV-seropositive. The chain joins TRBV9 to TRBJ1-6; D uncertain. The sample was PBMCs. The CDR3 loop is CASSDGDGDNSPLHF. The CDR3 nucleotides are TGTGCCAGCAGCGATGGCGACGGAGATAATTCACCCCTCCACTTT.